This is a list of T cell receptor beta chains from one sample in a study of blood T cell repertoires in COVID-19. Profiling relied on immunoSEQ multiplex PCR, and the TCRdb table lists in-frame clones only, not all of them. The profile shows about 120,000 clones, approximately 85% of them singletons. The sample taken for sequencing was peripheral blood. Receptor source: a woman over 75 with acute or convalescent COVID-19. The CDR3 runs from the conserved cysteine through the conserved F or W. A D gene is named only where the DNA matches it firmly. Size tells how often a clone was seen (once, few, many) or the class of an expanded clone, and some rows leave it out.

J,V,size,D,DNA,CDR3
TRBJ1-5,TRBV27,NA,NA,TGTGCCAGCAGAAGAGGCAGGGGCGAGGGTCAGCCCCAGCATTTT,CASRRGRGEGQPQHF
TRBJ1-2,TRBV6-5,few,NA,TGTGCCAGCCGATTGAGTCTACCACCTAACTATGGCTACACCTTC,CASRLSLPPNYGYTF
TRBJ1-2,TRBV6-5,NA,NA,TGTGCCAGCAGATTAGTAGCTAACTATGGCTACACCTTC,CASRLVANYGYTF
TRBJ1-1,TRBV5-6,NA,NA,TGTGCCAGCAGCTTCGAGATGAACACTGAAGCTTTCTTT,CASSFEMNTEAFF
TRBJ1-5,TRBV19,few,NA,TGTGCCAGTAGTCGTGGACAGATCAACAATCAGCCCCAGCATTTT,CASSRGQINNQPQHF
TRBJ2-7,TRBV1,NA,NA,TGCACCAGCAGCCAAGCTGCAGAGGGGGTCTCCTACGAGCAGTACTTC,CTSSQAAEGVSYEQYF
TRBJ1-1,TRBV9,NA,NA,TGTGCCAGCAGCCCATCCCGACAGGTCGGTATTTCAGCTTTCTTT,CASSPSRQVGISAFF
TRBJ2-5,TRBV7-2,NA,TRBD1,TGTGCCAGCAGCTTATCGACAGGGACGGAGACCCAGTACTTC,CASSLSTGTETQYF
TRBJ1-1,TRBV5-5,NA,NA,TGTGCCAGCAGCAGGGGAAACCCTCAGAACACTGAAGCTTTCTTT,CASSRGNPQNTEAFF
TRBJ1-3,TRBV4-1,NA,NA,TGCGCCAGCAGCCAAGCTCCGACGGAGAGCTCTGGAAACACCATATATTTT,CASSQAPTESSGNTIYF
TRBJ1-4,TRBV2,NA,TRBD1,TGTGCCAGCAGTGCAACAGGGGGTTTGGATGAAAAACTGTTTTTT,CASSATGGLDEKLFF
TRBJ2-7,TRBV6-2/TRBV6-3,NA,NA,TGTGCCAGCAGGCCTGCGAATTACGAGCAGTACTTC,CASRPANYEQYF
TRBJ1-5,TRBV2,NA,TRBD1,TGTGCCAGCGATGGGACAGGGGCGGCAGGTCAGCCCCAGCATTTT,CASDGTGAAGQPQHF
TRBJ1-2,TRBV7-9,few,TRBD1,TGTGCCAGCAGCTCAGGCGGGACAGGGCTGTTGGCCTTC,CASSSGGTGLLAF
TRBJ1-4,TRBV7-2,NA,NA,TGTGCCAGCAGCCCCAGGGCCACTAATGAAAAACTGTTTTTT,CASSPRATNEKLFF
TRBJ1-1,TRBV29-1,NA,NA,TGCAGCGTTGATTCCATGAACACTGAAGCTTTCTTT,CSVDSMNTEAFF
TRBJ1-2,TRBV4-3,few,TRBD1,TGCGCCAGCAGCCTACAGGGGGCGGCTGTCCTTGGCTACACCTTC,CASSLQGAAVLGYTF
TRBJ2-2,TRBV5-1,NA,NA,TGCGCCAGCAGCTTTTCGGGGATAGGAACCGGGGAGCTGTTTTTT,CASSFSGIGTGELFF
TRBJ2-6,TRBV4-2,NA,NA,TGTGCCAGCAGCCAAGAGCCATCGGGTGGCAAAAGGGCCAACGTCCTGACTTTC,CASSQEPSGGKRANVLTF
TRBJ1-6,TRBV19,NA,TRBD1,TGTGCCAGTAGTGATACAGGGGGCGCCGGGCGATCACCCCTCCACTTT,CASSDTGGAGRSPLHF
TRBJ1-6,TRBV5-4,NA,NA,TGTGCCAGCAGCTTGGCGGACCAGGGATATAATTCACCCCTCCACTTT,CASSLADQGYNSPLHF
TRBJ1-2,TRBV5-8,NA,NA,TGTGCCAGCAGCTTGCTTGTCTCAAGTAGAGGCTACACCTTC,CASSLLVSSRGYTF
TRBJ2-3,TRBV11-2,NA,NA,TGTGCCAGCAGCTTAGGGAGGGACTCAGATACGCAGTATTTT,CASSLGRDSDTQYF
TRBJ1-1,TRBV19,NA,NA,TGTGCCAGTAGGGAAGACAGGCTGAACACTGAAGCTTTCTTT,CASREDRLNTEAFF
TRBJ2-2,TRBV11-2,NA,NA,TGTGCCAGCAGCACCTGGCGGGCAGGGGAGCTGTTTTTT,CASSTWRAGELFF
TRBJ1-2,TRBV7-9,NA,TRBD1,TGTGCCAGCAGCCGCCCAGGGGGAGATGGCTACACCTTC,CASSRPGGDGYTF
TRBJ2-5,TRBV10-3,NA,NA,TGTGCCAGCCGACAAGGACAAGAGACCCAGTACTTC,CASRQGQETQYF
TRBJ1-6,TRBV7-2,NA,NA,TGTGCCAGCAGCCACCCCCTAGGGGCCTATAATTCACCCCTCCACTTT,CASSHPLGAYNSPLHF
TRBJ1-6,TRBV19,NA,TRBD1,TGTGCCAGTAGCATACAGGGGTCACCCACGAATTCACCCCTCCACTTT,CASSIQGSPTNSPLHF
TRBJ2-5,TRBV11-2,NA,TRBD2,TGTGCCAGCAGCTTAGGGACTAGCATGCGGGAGACCCAGTACTTC,CASSLGTSMRETQYF
TRBJ2-7,TRBV18,few,TRBD1,TGTGCCAGCTCACCAGGGACAGTTCAGTACGAGCAGTACTTC,CASSPGTVQYEQYF
TRBJ1-5,TRBV5-1,NA,TRBD1,TGCGCCAGCAGCTTGGGGGGACAGGGTAATCAGCCCCAGCATTTT,CASSLGGQGNQPQHF
TRBJ1-3,TRBV28,once,NA,TGTGCCAGCGACAGGGGAAACACCATATATTTT,CASDRGNTIYF
TRBJ2-4,TRBV9,once,NA,TGTGCCAGCAGCCCTAGGTTAGCGAGCGGAGCCAAAAACATTCAGTACTTC,CASSPRLASGAKNIQYF
TRBJ2-7,TRBV4-3,NA,NA,TGCGCCAGCAGCCGTGGGACAAGTAGCTCCTACGAGCAGTACTTC,CASSRGTSSSYEQYF
TRBJ1-1,TRBV5-8,NA,NA,TGTGCCAGCAGCTTTCTATCGATGGGGGGGGCTGAAGCTTTCTTT,CASSFLSMGGAEAFF
TRBJ1-2,TRBV3-1/TRBV3-2,NA,NA,TGTGCCAGCAGCCAAGGTATAGGAGCTAACTATGGCTACACCTTC,CASSQGIGANYGYTF
TRBJ1-3,TRBV19,NA,NA,TGTGCCACCCGGGGGTCTGGAAACACCATATATTTT,CATRGSGNTIYF
TRBJ1-1,TRBV15,NA,NA,TGTGCCACCAGCAGAGAGCGCGGGACGGCCAACACTGAAGCTTTCTTT,CATSRERGTANTEAFF
TRBJ1-6,TRBV27,NA,TRBD1,TGTGCCAGCAGTCTGACAGGGGGCTACAGATATAATTCACCCCTCCACTTT,CASSLTGGYRYNSPLHF
TRBJ1-2,TRBV7-9,NA,TRBD1,TGTGCCAGCAGCCCCCGCGACAGGGGGAACTATGGCTACACCTTC,CASSPRDRGNYGYTF
TRBJ2-3,TRBV19,NA,NA,TGTGCCAGTAGTATGCGGGCGGGGCAACTAGGCACAGATACGCAGTATTTT,CASSMRAGQLGTDTQYF